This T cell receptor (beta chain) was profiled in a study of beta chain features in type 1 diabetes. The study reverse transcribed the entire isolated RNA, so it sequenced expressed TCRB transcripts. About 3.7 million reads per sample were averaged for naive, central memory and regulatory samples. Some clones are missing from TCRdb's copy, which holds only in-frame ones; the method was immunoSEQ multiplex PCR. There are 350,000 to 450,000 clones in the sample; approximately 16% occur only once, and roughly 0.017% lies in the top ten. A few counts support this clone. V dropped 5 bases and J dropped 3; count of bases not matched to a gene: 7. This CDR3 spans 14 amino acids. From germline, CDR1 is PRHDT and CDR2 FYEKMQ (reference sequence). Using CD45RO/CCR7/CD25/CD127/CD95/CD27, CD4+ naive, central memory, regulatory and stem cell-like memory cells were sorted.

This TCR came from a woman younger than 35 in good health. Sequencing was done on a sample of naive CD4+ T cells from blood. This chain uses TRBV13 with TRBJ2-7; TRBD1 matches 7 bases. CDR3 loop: CASSNADRDYEQYF. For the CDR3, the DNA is TGTGCCAGCAGCAACGCCGACAGGGACTACGAGCAGTACTTC.